This is a list of T cell receptor beta chains from one sample in a study of identical twins. TCRdb fed the 5' RACE reads into MiXCR, producing one record per CDR3 protein. The data show 200,000 to 250,000 distinct CDR3 sequences, roughly 12% seen once. In addition, the sample was reused for a study of yellow fever vaccine responses in identical twins.

Sequenced material: memory (CD45RO+) T cells sorted from blood. The receptors here all came from a woman aged 18 to 35 in good health. CDR3s include the opening cysteine and the closing phenylalanine or tryptophan.

V gene | CDR3 protein
TRBV7-2 | CASRRGGTSGMGETQYF
TRBV30 | CAWSEGPPPDTQYF
TRBV20-1 | CSAGTAYGYTF
TRBV12-3/TRBV12-4 | CASSLTSGSFYNEQFF
TRBV20-1 | CSANPGTSGRSDNEQFF
TRBV4-3 | CASSQERTDYEQYF
TRBV2 | CASSSSGRDEQYF
TRBV7-9 | CASSLAGGVADTQYF
TRBV29-1 | CSVGTANSPLHF
TRBV21-1 | CASSKVGRETGELFF
TRBV5-1 | CASSLTSGRAYNEQFF
TRBV5-1 | CASSFTSGGLPDTQYF
TRBV5-5 | CASRSGHPTDTQYF
TRBV5-1 | CASSLQETQYF
TRBV12-3/TRBV12-4 | CASMRSINQPQHF
TRBV20-1 | CSASGTSSYEQYF
TRBV5-1 | CASTTRTDEQFF
TRBV6-2/TRBV6-3 | CASSPQRSTSGAEQFF
TRBV27 | CASSTRNTEAFF
TRBV7-6 | CATSGGTYEQYF
TRBV6-4 | CASSVSPGGQGGGYTF
TRBV27 | CASSLDGLGLRGGRSEQFF
TRBV2 | CANTLIAEAFF
TRBV20-1 | CSARNWQRDQETQYF
TRBV7-2 | CASSLSYGTAKKETQYF
TRBV20-1 | CSGSGVMGETQYF
TRBV6-2/TRBV6-3 | CASSPTAGHGSNEQFF
TRBV15 | CATSRDQEAGELFF
TRBV10-3 | CAISESSGGPYGYTF
TRBV3-1 | CASSQVWGEETQYF
TRBV5-1 | CASSLETVGEQFF
TRBV28 | CASSQRPQPQHF
TRBV28 | CASSVPGGRYEQYF
TRBV11-2 | CASSLKGGPTGANVLTF
TRBV20-1 | CSARYPPPQETQYF
TRBV20-1 | CSAWDRPMAVSTDTQYF
TRBV20-1 | CSARGLAPNEQFF
TRBV5-1 | CASSLATGFGTEAFF
TRBV9 | CASSDRLGGETQYF
TRBV7-2 | CASSFNLGVAGNTQYF
TRBV6-5 | CASSYSIWRMNTEAFF
TRBV7-2 | CASSLPFQYQYF
TRBV15 | CATSTRGEEQFF
TRBV13 | CASSPDSGRGTDTQYF
TRBV12-3/TRBV12-4 | CASTARTGNTEAFF
TRBV23-1 | CASRVDSPNQPQHF
TRBV11-3 | CASSSRLADTQYF
TRBV2 | CASRGQMNTEAFF
TRBV20-1 | CSASLTSGTPRAKNIQYF
TRBV5-6 | CASSSTGVDEQYF
TRBV4-3 | CASSQGAGRPYNEQFF
TRBV14 | CASSPLDTQAYNEQFF
TRBV6-4 | CASKGEGTGTFVLYEQYF
TRBV20-1 | CSAELQASYEQYF
TRBV7-2 | CASSYTGRADTQYF
TRBV19 | CASSIGPAASSYEQYF
TRBV27 | CASSLRQGSGNEQYF
TRBV18 | CASSPLTAPYNEQFF
TRBV7-9 | CASSLARGRVAGNEQFF
TRBV20-1 | CSARTFPSTDTQYF